The TCR beta chain described here comes from a study of low-dose radiotherapy and immunotherapy resistance in tumors. The wider study: Cohort 1 patients were irradiated with 0.5 Gy fractions every 2 weeks to 6.5 Gy total. The patients were given nivolumab 240 mg every two weeks and ipilimumab 1 mg/kg every six weeks, through an intravenous route.

Alpha and beta chains were covered, as first-strand cDNA relied on TRAV- and TRBV-specific primers. TCRs underwent around 18 PCR cycles of amplification with a constant-region primer and V-primer adapter. From the reads, TCRdb called clonotypes with MiXCR, one entry per CDR3 protein. The data show almost 45,000 distinct CDR3 sequences, around a quarter seen once. This CDR3 is built from 13 residues. Time point reported: after trial treatment. Indicated treatment: LDRT plus nivolumab, ipilimumab, low-dose cyclophosphamide and aspirin (RACIN trial). Eligibility was restricted to patients presenting with advanced solid tumors that lacked tumor-infiltrating lymphocytes. In this sample, this clonotype turned up many times.

The chain couples TRBV3-2 to TRBJ2-7. TRBV3-2 represents a pseudogene. This TCR came from a male donor with prostate cancer. The sample here was PBMCs, taken after low-dose radiotherapy plus immunotherapy. The CDR3 is CASSQGLRDEQYF. As DNA, the CDR3 is TGTGCCAGCAGCCAAGGTCTGAGAGACGAGCAGTACTTC.